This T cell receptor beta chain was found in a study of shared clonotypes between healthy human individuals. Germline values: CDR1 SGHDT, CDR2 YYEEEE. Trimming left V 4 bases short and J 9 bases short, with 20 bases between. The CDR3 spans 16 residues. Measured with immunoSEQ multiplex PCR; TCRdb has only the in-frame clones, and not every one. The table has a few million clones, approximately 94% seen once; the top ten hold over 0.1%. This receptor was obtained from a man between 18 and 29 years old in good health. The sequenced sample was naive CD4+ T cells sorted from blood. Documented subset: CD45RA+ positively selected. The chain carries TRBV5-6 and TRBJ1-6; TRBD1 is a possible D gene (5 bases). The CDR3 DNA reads TGTGCCAGCAGCCGCCTATTGCCGTCCGGGGGTTCACCCCTCCACTTT. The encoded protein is CASSRLLPSGGSPLHF.